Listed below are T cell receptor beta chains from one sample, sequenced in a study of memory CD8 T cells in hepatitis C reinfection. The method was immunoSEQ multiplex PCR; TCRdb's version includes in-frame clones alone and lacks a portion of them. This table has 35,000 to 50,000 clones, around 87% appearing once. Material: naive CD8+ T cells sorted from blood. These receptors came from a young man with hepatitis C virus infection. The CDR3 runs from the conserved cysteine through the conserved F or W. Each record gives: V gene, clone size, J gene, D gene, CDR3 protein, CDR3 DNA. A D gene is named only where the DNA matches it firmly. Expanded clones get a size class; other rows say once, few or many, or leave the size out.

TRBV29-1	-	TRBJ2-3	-	CSVEDLDVTDTQYF	TGCAGCGTTGAAGACTTAGATGTCACAGATACGCAGTATTTT
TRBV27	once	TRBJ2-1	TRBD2	CASSLAGGGEQFF	TGTGCCAGCAGTCTAGCGGGAGGGGGTGAGCAGTTCTTC
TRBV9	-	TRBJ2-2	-	CASSTHREGTGELFF	TGTGCCAGCAGCACTCACAGGGAGGGGACCGGGGAGCTGTTTTTT
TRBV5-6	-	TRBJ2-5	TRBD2	CASSLGPSGEQETQYF	TGTGCCAGCAGCTTGGGCCCTAGCGGCGAGCAAGAGACCCAGTACTTC
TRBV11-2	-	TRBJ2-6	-	CASSPRQGSGANVLTF	TGTGCCAGCAGCCCCCGCCAGGGTTCAGGGGCCAACGTCCTGACTTTC
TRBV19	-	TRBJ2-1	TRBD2	CASSIDTSGNNEQFF	TGTGCCAGTAGTATAGATACTAGCGGGAACAATGAGCAGTTCTTC
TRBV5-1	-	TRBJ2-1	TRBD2	CASSVGLAGGPSYNEQFF	TGCGCCAGCAGCGTGGGACTAGCGGGGGGCCCTTCCTACAATGAGCAGTTCTTC
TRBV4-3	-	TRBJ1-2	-	CASSPETGQSYTF	TGCGCCAGCAGCCCGGAGACTGGACAGTCCTACACCTTC
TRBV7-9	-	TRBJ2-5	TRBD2	CASSTSGGQETQYF	TGTGCCAGCTCGACCAGCGGGGGCCAAGAGACCCAGTACTTC
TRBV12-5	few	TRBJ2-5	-	CASGLRGGLAETQYF	TGTGCTAGTGGTTTAAGGGGGGGGCTGGCGGAGACCCAGTACTTC
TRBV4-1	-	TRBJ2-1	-	CASSQRGGNEQFF	TGCGCCAGCAGCCAAAGAGGGGGCAATGAGCAGTTCTTC
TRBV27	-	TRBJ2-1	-	CASRNGQSLSYNEQFF	TGTGCCAGCAGAAATGGACAGTCGCTCTCCTACAATGAGCAGTTCTTC
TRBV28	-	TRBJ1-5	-	CASSLALGRLGQPQHF	TGTGCCAGCAGTTTAGCTCTTGGCAGACTAGGGCAGCCCCAGCATTTT
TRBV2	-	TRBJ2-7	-	CASSEAGAYEQYF	TGTGCCAGCAGTGAAGCAGGGGCCTACGAGCAGTACTTC
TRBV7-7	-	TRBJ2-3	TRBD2	CASSLSPAGGSGDTQYF	TGTGCCAGCAGCTTAAGCCCCGCGGGGGGATCGGGAGATACGCAGTATTTT
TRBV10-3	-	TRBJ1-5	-	CAISESSGSNQPQHF	TGTGCCATCAGTGAGTCGTCAGGGTCAAATCAGCCCCAGCATTTT
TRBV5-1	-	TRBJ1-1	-	CASSLGQVNTEAFF	TGCGCCAGCAGCTTGGGACAGGTGAACACTGAAGCTTTCTTT
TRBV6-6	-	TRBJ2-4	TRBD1	CASSPSQGAQNIQYF	TGTGCCAGCAGTCCTTCACAGGGGGCCCAAAACATTCAGTACTTC
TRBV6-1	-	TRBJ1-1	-	CASSVPGNTEAFF	TGTGCCAGCAGTGTTCCAGGGAACACTGAAGCTTTCTTT
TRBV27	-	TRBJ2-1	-	CASSSGTVPHEQFF	TGTGCCAGCAGCTCCGGGACTGTTCCCCATGAGCAGTTCTTC
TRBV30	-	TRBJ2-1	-	CAWTAGDLANEQFF	TGTGCCTGGACAGCAGGGGATTTGGCGAATGAGCAGTTCTTC
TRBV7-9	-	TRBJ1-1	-	CASKWTAGTEAFF	TGTGCCAGCAAGTGGACAGCCGGAACTGAAGCTTTCTTT
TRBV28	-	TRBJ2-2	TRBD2	CASKRLAGDTGELFF	TGTGCCAGCAAAAGACTAGCGGGAGATACCGGGGAGCTGTTTTTT
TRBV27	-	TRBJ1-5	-	CASSLGGEDQPQHF	TGTGCCAGCAGTTTAGGCGGGGAGGATCAGCCCCAGCATTTT
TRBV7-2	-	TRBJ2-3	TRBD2	CASSLALGLAATDTQYF	TGTGCCAGCAGCTTAGCATTGGGACTAGCGGCCACAGATACGCAGTATTTT
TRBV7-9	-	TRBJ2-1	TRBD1	CASSSPTGGGEQFF	TGTGCCAGCAGCTCCCCGACAGGGGGAGGAGAGCAGTTCTTC
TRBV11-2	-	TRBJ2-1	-	CASSLGLPGSYNEQFF	TGTGCCAGCAGCTTAGGGTTGCCAGGGTCCTACAATGAGCAGTTCTTC
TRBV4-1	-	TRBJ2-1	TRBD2	CASSQTSAQGEEQFF	TGCGCCAGCAGCCAGACTAGCGCCCAAGGGGAGGAGCAGTTCTTC
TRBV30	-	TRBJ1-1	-	CAWSVGSTEAFF	TGTGCCTGGAGTGTAGGGAGCACTGAAGCTTTCTTT
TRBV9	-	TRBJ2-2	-	CASSPQGGTGELFF	TGTGCCAGCAGCCCCCAAGGAGGGACCGGGGAGCTGTTTTTT
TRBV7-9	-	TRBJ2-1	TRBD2	CASSLTSGGAEEQFF	TGTGCCAGCAGCCTGACTAGCGGGGGGGCGGAAGAGCAGTTCTTC
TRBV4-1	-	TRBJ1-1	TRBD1	CASSQEQGAHTEAFF	TGCGCCAGCAGCCAGGAACAGGGGGCGCACACTGAAGCTTTCTTT
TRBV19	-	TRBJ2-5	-	CASSPDSSLGETQYF	TGTGCCAGTAGTCCGGACAGCTCCCTGGGGGAGACCCAGTACTTC
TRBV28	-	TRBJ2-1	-	CASSLSGEQFF	TGTGCCAGCAGTTTATCAGGGGAGCAGTTCTTC
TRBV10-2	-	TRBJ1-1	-	CASSLGGPSTEAFF	TGCGCCAGCAGTTTGGGTGGGCCATCCACTGAAGCTTTCTTT
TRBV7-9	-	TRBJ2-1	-	CASSQPHPGLISYNEQFF	TGTGCCAGCAGCCAACCCCACCCGGGACTTATCTCCTACAATGAGCAGTTCTTC
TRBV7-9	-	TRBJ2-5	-	CASRPSTMSQETQYF	TGTGCCAGCAGGCCTTCGACTATGAGCCAAGAGACCCAGTACTTC
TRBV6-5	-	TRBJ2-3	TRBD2	CSVGGGAGDTQYF	TGTTCCGTCGGGGGGGGAGCGGGAGATACGCAGTATTTT
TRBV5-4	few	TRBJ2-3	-	CASSFETFTDTQYF	TGTGCCAGCAGCTTTGAGACTTTCACAGATACGCAGTATTTT
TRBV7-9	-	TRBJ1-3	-	CASSLQKNGNTIYF	TGTGCCAGCAGCTTACAGAAGAATGGAAACACCATATATTTT
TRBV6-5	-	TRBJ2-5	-	CASSYGPGGTQYF	TGTGCCAGCAGTTACGGCCCCGGAGGGACCCAGTACTTC
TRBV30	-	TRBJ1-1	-	CAWSRGDGAEAFF	TGTGCCTGGAGTCGGGGGGACGGAGCTGAAGCTTTCTTT
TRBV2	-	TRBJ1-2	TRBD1	CASRFGQGPRDGYTF	TGTGCCAGCAGATTCGGACAGGGGCCTAGGGATGGCTACACCTTC
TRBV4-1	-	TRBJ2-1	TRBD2	CASSQLAPSYNEQFF	TGCGCCAGCAGTCAACTAGCGCCCTCCTACAATGAGCAGTTCTTC
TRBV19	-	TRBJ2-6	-	CASSMQNTGANVLTF	TGTGCCAGTAGTATGCAAAACACTGGGGCCAACGTCCTGACTTTC
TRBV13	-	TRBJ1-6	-	CASSRGGDSYNSPLHF	TGTGCCAGCAGCCGAGGGGGGGATTCCTATAATTCACCCCTCCACTTT
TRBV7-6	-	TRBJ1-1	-	CASSLVGGAGTEAFF	TGTGCCAGCAGCTTAGTAGGAGGGGCGGGTACTGAAGCTTTCTTT